These 32 T cell receptor beta chains were sequenced from one sample in a study of T-cell reconstitution after alpha-beta-depleted transplantation in children (TCRdb year 2016). To prepare the library, PCR was applied. TCRdb names Illumina HiSeq 2500 as the instrument used. Molecular barcoding was employed in the preparation of TCR libraries, with unique molecular identifiers being used to normalize TCRbeta repertoire quantification. In TCRdb, the public reads were trimmed at Q25 with fastp and aligned with MiXCR, with productive beta chains retained. All rows with the same CDR3 protein become a single entry with the most common DNA and genes. A total of some 290,000 distinct CDR3 sequences appear in this sample, approximately 9.8% of them only once. The ten largest account for around 10% of the sample. The sequencing used PBMCs from the stem cell graft donor, collected from the stem cell graft. The receptors originated from a human donor who donated a stem cell graft to a child with SCID.

This clonotype is a singleton in its sample. The chain links TRBV5-1 to TRBJ2-7; possible D gene TRBD1, 5 bases. Per germline, CDR1 SGHRS and CDR2 YFSETQ. V was pared by 0 bases and J by 2 bases, with 9 bases between. This CDR3 spans 14 amino acids. The CDR3 DNA is TGCGCCAGCAGCTTGGAACAGGTCGCCTACGAGCAGTACTTC. It translates to CASSLEQVAYEQYF.

The chain couples TRBV20-1 to TRBJ2-7, with 7 positions matching TRBD1. CDR1 and CDR2 (germline): DFQATT, SNEGSKA (reference sequence). The CDR3 consists of 14 residues. V was clipped by 3 bases and J by 3 bases; unmatched bases: 8. The CDR3 here is CSARVQGIVYEQYF. In nucleotides, the CDR3 is TGCAGTGCTAGGGTACAGGGGATCGTCTACGAGCAGTACTTC.

The V call is TRBV11-2, the J call TRBJ2-7, with no clear D. The germline V and J ends were trimmed by 6 bases and 1 base, with 13 bases remaining between them. Germline loops: CDR1 SGHAT, CDR2 FQNNGV. CDR3 length: 14 amino acids. The CDR3 DNA sequence: TGTGCCAGCAGACAATCGGATGGATCCTACGAGCAGTACTTC. It translates to CASRQSDGSYEQYF.

The chain carries TRBV27 and TRBJ1-1, with D perhaps matching TRBD1 (6 bases). Looked up from germline, CDR1 is MNHEY and CDR2 is SMNVEV (reference sequence). V gave up 7 bases and J gave up 0 bases, with 15 bases separating them. The CDR3 runs 15 residues. The CDR3 is CASTPLDRLNTEAFF. For the CDR3, the DNA is TGTGCCAGCACCCCGTTGGACAGACTGAACACTGAAGCTTTCTTT.

Notes on this clonotype: A read error may explain this, as a much larger clone is one base away. The V and J genes are TRBV12-3 or TRBV12-4 and TRBJ2-1; maybe TRBD2 (5 bases). The CDR3 contains 12 residues. With 6 bases removed from V and 10 bases from J, the gap between germline ends came to 13 bases. As DNA, the CDR3 is TGTGCCAGCAGACGCGGGCCTTACGAGCAGTTCTTC. Its translation: CASRRGPYEQFF.

This rearrangement joins TRBV2 to TRBJ1-5; D gene unclear. V shed 0 bases and J shed 7 bases, with 7 bases lying between them. The CDR3 consists of 13 residues. Per germline, CDR1 SNHLY and CDR2 FYNNEI. CDR3 amino acids: CASSEARRQPQHF. The CDR3 DNA reads as TGTGCCAGCAGTGAAGCGCGGAGGCAGCCCCAGCATTTT.

Comment on this clonotype: At one of its ends the junction is not consistent with the germline gene, which may arise from a read error. CDR3 DNA: TGTGACAGCGGGGTAGTGACAGATACGCAGTATTTT. Residues: CDSGVVTDTQYF. The V and J genes are TRBV12-3 or TRBV12-4 and TRBJ2-3, with TRBD2 matching 7 bases. This CDR3 comprises 12 residues.

This clonotype was counted many times. The J gene is TRBJ2-7, the V gene TRBV9, with a possible D match to TRBD2 (5 bases). The CDR3 covers 14 residues. The germline gives CDR1 SGDLS, CDR2 YYNGEE. The V end lost 0 bases, the J end lost 6 bases, and 13 bases lay between the germline ends. Here the CDR3 reads CASSVESGMGEQYF. CDR3 DNA: TGTGCCAGCAGCGTAGAGTCGGGGATGGGCGAGCAGTACTTC.

This clonotype appeared a few times. The CDR3 nucleotides read TGCGCCAGCAACAGACTAGCGGGGAACACAGATACGCAGTATTTT. Translated, it gives CASNRLAGNTDTQYF. This chain joins TRBV5-1 and TRBJ2-3; TRBD2 matches 11 bases. The CDR3 has 15 residues. The V and J ends lost 6 bases and 2 bases, in that order; junction bases with no gene match: 5. In germline, CDR1 is SGHRS, CDR2 YFSETQ.

The chain uses TRBV6-1 and TRBJ2-7, with D perhaps TRBD1 (5 bases). Germline CDR1 MNHNS, CDR2 SASEGT. V lost 5 bases, J lost 4 bases, and 15 bases lay in between. This CDR3 has 14 residues. The CDR3 loop reads CASSLLAGSYEQYF. In nucleotides, the CDR3 is TGTGCCAGCAGTCTCCTGGCAGGGTCTTACGAGCAGTACTTC.

To note about this clonotype: A much larger clone is a single base away; this may be a read error. The chain employs TRBV10-3 and TRBJ2-1, with 8 positions matching TRBD1. Germline loops: CDR1 ENHRY, CDR2 SYGVKD. The V gene end was trimmed by 8 bases and the J gene end by 7 bases; junction bases not matched to a gene: 10. CDR3 length: 14 amino acids. The CDR3 DNA reads TGTGCCATCGGTACCGGGACAGGCACTAATGAGCAGTTCTTC. Translated, it gives CAIGTGTGTNEQFF.

This clonotype occurred a few times. The chain uses TRBV10-1 and TRBJ2-3; possibly TRBD1 for D (6 bases). Trimming cost V 3 bases and J 3 bases, with 13 bases left between them. Germline V gene lookup returns CDR1 WNHNN and CDR2 SYGVQD (reference sequence). CDR3 length: 15 amino acids. This CDR3 is CASSEGTRGTDTQYF. DNA for the CDR3: TGCGCCAGCAGTGAAGGGACAAGGGGGACAGATACGCAGTATTTT.

A few counts support this clonotype. The chain has TRBV20-1 and TRBJ2-2; D call uncertain. Looked up from germline, CDR1 is DFQATT and CDR2 is SNEGSKA (reference sequence). The V gene lost 5 bases and the J gene lost 6 bases, with 13 bases spanning the gap. There are 13 residues in the CDR3. In DNA, the CDR3 is TGCAGTGCTCCGGACGGCGAACCCGGGGAGCTGTTTTTT. The encoded protein is CSAPDGEPGELFF.

This clonotype occurred a few times. The J gene is TRBJ2-2, the V gene TRBV5-1, with D maybe TRBD2 (7 bases). V lost 0 bases, J lost 3 bases, and 12 bases lay in between. This CDR3 has 16 amino acids. CDR1 SGHRS and CDR2 YFSETQ come from the germline V gene. The CDR3 region has the DNA TGCGCCAGCAGCTTGGCCGGGGGGCGGTACACCGGGGAGCTGTTTTTT. Residues: CASSLAGGRYTGELFF. The full variable domain, its missing parts supplied by reference TRBV5-1 and TRBJ2-2, is KAGVTQTPRYLIKTRGQQVTLSCSPISGHRSVSWYQQTPGQGLQFLFEYFSETQRNKGNFPGRFSGRQFSNSRSEMNVSTLELGDSALYLCASSLAGGRYTGELFFGEGSRLTVL.

This clonotype was picked up a small number of times. This chain links TRBV5-1 with TRBJ2-7; 9 nucleotides line up with TRBD1. CDR3 size: 14 residues. The V segment lost 2 bases and the J segment 7 bases; nucleotides outside the gene matches: 7. Germline lookup yields CDR1 SGHRS and CDR2 YFSETQ. The CDR3, as DNA: TGCGCCAGCAGCTTCGGGACAGGGTCAGAGGAGCAGTACTTC. Translating gives CASSFGTGSEEQYF.

This clonotype was counted ten times or more. This chain uses TRBV5-1 with TRBJ2-3; D unclear. The CDR3 contains 15 residues. Trimming cost V 0 bases and J 2 bases, with 10 bases left between them. Germline CDR1 reads SGHRS; CDR2 reads YFSETQ. The CDR3 is CASSLGSHATDTQYF. CDR3 nucleotide sequence: TGCGCCAGCAGCTTGGGTTCTCACGCCACAGATACGCAGTATTTT.

This clonotype was counted ten times or more. The chain is built from TRBV12-3 or TRBV12-4 and TRBJ2-2; no clear D gene. There are 13 residues in the CDR3. The V end lost 5 bases, the J end lost 10 bases, and 14 bases lay between the germline ends. This chain's CDR3 is CASSPQVWPELFF. Written as DNA, the CDR3 is TGTGCCAGCAGTCCCCAGGTTTGGCCGGAGCTGTTTTTT.

The chain uses TRBV19 and TRBJ2-7; possible D gene TRBD1, 6 bases. CDR1 and CDR2 (germline): LNHDA, SQIVND (reference sequence). The CDR3 is 13 residues long. The germline V and J ends were trimmed by 3 bases and 4 bases, with 10 bases remaining between them. CDR3 protein: CASSIEDSYEQYF. The CDR3 nucleotides are TGTGCCAGTAGTATTGAGGACAGTTACGAGCAGTACTTC.

This clonotype was recorded many times. This chain uses TRBV5-1 with TRBJ2-7; no firm D call. Germline assignment: CDR1 SGHRS and CDR2 YFSETQ. The ends were cut back, 0 bases at V and 1 base at J, with 11 bases in the middle. This CDR3 contains 15 residues. The CDR3 DNA follows: TGCGCCAGCAGCTTGGCCCCAGACTCGTCCTACGAGCAGTACTTC. Residues: CASSLAPDSSYEQYF.

The genes are TRBV5-1 and TRBJ1-1; 8 bases agree with TRBD1. The germline CDR1 and CDR2 sequences are SGHRS and YFSETQ. The ends lost 3 bases at V and 3 bases at J; junction bases unmatched: 1. The CDR3 contains 13 residues. The CDR3 protein is CASSSTGDTEAFF. CDR3 DNA: TGCGCCAGCAGCTCGACAGGGGACACTGAAGCTTTCTTT.

The V gene is TRBV2, the J gene TRBJ1-4; the match to TRBD1 covers 9 bases. Trimming cost V 7 bases and J 8 bases; bases outside gene matches: 11. Germline V CDR1 and CDR2: SNHLY, FYNNEI. CDR3 length: 15 residues. The CDR3 DNA reads as TGTGCCAGCACCTACAGGGGGCGAGTGGGAGAAAAACTGTTTTTT. It codes for CASTYRGRVGEKLFF.

The rearrangement uses TRBV7-2 and TRBJ2-6; D unresolved. From germline, CDR1 is SGHTA and CDR2 FQGNSA. Trimming removed 5 bases at V and 4 bases at J, with 9 bases between. This CDR3 comprises 14 residues. The CDR3 sequence is CASSMTYGANVLTF. The DNA for the CDR3 is TGTGCCAGCAGCATGACATACGGGGCCAACGTCCTGACTTTC.

This clonotype was recorded many times. The chain joins TRBV10-3 to TRBJ2-2, with 8 nucleotides matching TRBD1. CDR1 is ENHRY, CDR2 SYGVKD, per germline. CDR3 length: 14 residues. Losses at the gene ends were 7 bases for V and 2 bases for J; bases not matched to a gene: 3. The CDR3, as DNA: TGTGCCATCACAACAGGGGGAAACACCGGGGAGCTGTTTTTT. Its protein product is CAITTGGNTGELFF.

The gene calls are TRBV1 and TRBJ2-2. TRBV1 is given as a pseudogene. This CDR3 spans 15 amino acids. CDR3 in amino acids: CTSSQDDPSTGELFF. CDR3 coding DNA: TGCACCAGCAGCCAAGATGACCCGAGCACCGGGGAGCTGTTTTTT.

The chain recombines TRBV19 with TRBJ2-1; D perhaps matches TRBD2 (5 bases). Germline CDR1 reads LNHDA; CDR2 reads SQIVND (reference sequence). The CDR3 is 16 amino acids. Trimming removed 10 bases at V and 5 bases at J, with 24 bases between. The CDR3 is CATRSWVAFTNNEQFF. CDR3 DNA sequence: TGTGCCACCCGATCCTGGGTAGCGTTTACCAACAATGAGCAGTTCTTC.

This clonotype has a handful of counts. The genes are TRBV25-1 and TRBJ1-2; D is unresolved. In germline, CDR1 is MGHDK, CDR2 SYGVNS. The CDR3 spans 15 residues. The germline V and J ends were trimmed by 2 bases and 2 bases, with 12 bases remaining between them. This CDR3 reads CASSEVGISNYGYTF. Written as DNA, the CDR3 is TGTGCCAGCAGTGAAGTCGGGATTTCCAACTATGGCTACACCTTC.

The rearrangement links TRBV6-1 to TRBJ2-1; 9 bases are shared with TRBD1. Germline-derived CDR1 and CDR2 are MNHNS and SASEGT. CDR3 length: 16 amino acids. J lost 6 bases, V lost 3 bases, and 9 bases had no gene match. In DNA form, the CDR3 reads TGTGCCAGCAGTGAGGTTATGGACAGGGGTTCCAATGAGCAGTTCTTC. This encodes CASSEVMDRGSNEQFF.

The chain couples TRBV6-5 to TRBJ2-7, with D unresolved. Trimming removed 0 bases at V and 2 bases at J, with 8 bases between. CDR3 length equals 14 residues. Germline assignment: CDR1 MNHEY and CDR2 SVGAGI. The CDR3 sequence is CASSYSTATYEQYF. The DNA for the CDR3 is TGTGCCAGCAGTTACTCTACAGCGACCTACGAGCAGTACTTC.

In its sample, this clonotype was seen a few times. This sequence joins TRBV29-1 and TRBJ2-7, with D tentatively TRBD1 or TRBD2 (6 bases each). The germline V gene encodes CDR1 SQVTM and CDR2 ANQGSEA. The length of the CDR3 is 13 residues. Trimming shortened V by 4 bases and J by 7 bases, and 17 bases separated the two germline ends. CDR3 protein: CSVAGDTPREQYF. CDR3 nucleotides: TGCAGCGTTGCGGGGGACACCCCTCGGGAGCAGTACTTC.

In its sample, this clonotype was seen a few times. The chain has TRBV12-3 or TRBV12-4 and TRBJ2-1; the match to TRBD1 covers 9 bases. The V gene end was trimmed by 7 bases and the J gene end by 0 bases; junction bases not matched to a gene: 10. The CDR3 contains 17 residues. The CDR3 region has the DNA TGTGCCAGCACCTCAACCGGGACAGGGAGCTCCTACAATGAGCAGTTCTTC. Its translation: CASTSTGTGSSYNEQFF.

This chain connects TRBV12-3 or TRBV12-4 to TRBJ2-2; D unclear. The CDR3 contains 13 residues. Between the trimmed V and J ends, which lost 5 bases and 6 bases, there was a span of 10 bases. The CDR3 nucleotides read TGTGCCAGCAGTCCCCTGGGCTCCGGGGAGCTGTTTTTT. Residues: CASSPLGSGELFF.

This clonotype was picked up many times. The chain links TRBV5-1 to TRBJ2-7, with TRBD1 identical over 10 bases. The J segment lost 4 bases and the V segment lost 2 bases, leaving 3 bases of the junction unmatched. Germline-derived CDR1 and CDR2 are SGHRS and YFSETQ. This CDR3 contains 14 residues. CDR3 in DNA: TGCGCCAGCAGCTTCGGGACAGGGGCTTACGAGCAGTACTTC. It specifies CASSFGTGAYEQYF.